This T cell receptor beta chain comes out of a study of OX40 agonist ivuxolimab in advanced cancers. For the study at large: Intravenous ivuxolimab at 0.01 to 10 mg/kg was given to patients every 2 weeks.

The germline V gene encodes CDR1 SGHNT and CDR2 YENEEA. The CDR3 runs 15 residues. V was clipped by 0 bases and J by 8 bases, with 15 bases between them. The data were produced by immunoSEQ multiplex PCR, yet TCRdb's version contains in-frame clones alone and is incomplete. Found here are tens of thousands of clones, approximately 83% of them singletons; the top ten hold 3.5% to 5%. Study outcomes and limitations: On average, CD8+ T cells had more expanded clones than CD4+.

Enrollment shut out patients with autoimmune disease history or systemic immunosuppression. Worth noting for this clone: Antigen: not known.

The receptor was isolated from an adult with an advanced solid tumor such as melanoma, head and neck, liver or kidney cancer. Sequenced here: CD4+ or CD8+ T cells sorted from blood, sampled in a trial of the OX40 agonist ivuxolimab. V is TRBV11-3 and J is TRBJ2-3, with D perhaps matching TRBD2 (6 bases). CDR3 sequence (DNA): TGTGCCAGCAGCTTAGATAGGACTACCACGGGTACGCAGTATTTT. Protein: CASSLDRTTTGTQYF.